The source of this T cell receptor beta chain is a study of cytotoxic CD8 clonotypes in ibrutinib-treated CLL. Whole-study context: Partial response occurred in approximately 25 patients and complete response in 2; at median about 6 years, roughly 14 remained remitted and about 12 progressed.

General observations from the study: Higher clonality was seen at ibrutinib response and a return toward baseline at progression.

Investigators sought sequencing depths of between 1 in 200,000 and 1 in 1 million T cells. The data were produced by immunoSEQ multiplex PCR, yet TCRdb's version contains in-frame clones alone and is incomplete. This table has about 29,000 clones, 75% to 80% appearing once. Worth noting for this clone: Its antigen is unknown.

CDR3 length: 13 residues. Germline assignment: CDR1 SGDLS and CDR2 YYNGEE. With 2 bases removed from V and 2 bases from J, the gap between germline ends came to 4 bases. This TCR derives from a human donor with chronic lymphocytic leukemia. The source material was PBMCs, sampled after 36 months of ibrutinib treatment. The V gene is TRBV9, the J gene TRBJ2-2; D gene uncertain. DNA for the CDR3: TGTGCCAGCAGCGTTGGAAACACCGGGGAGCTGTTTTTT. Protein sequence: CASSVGNTGELFF.